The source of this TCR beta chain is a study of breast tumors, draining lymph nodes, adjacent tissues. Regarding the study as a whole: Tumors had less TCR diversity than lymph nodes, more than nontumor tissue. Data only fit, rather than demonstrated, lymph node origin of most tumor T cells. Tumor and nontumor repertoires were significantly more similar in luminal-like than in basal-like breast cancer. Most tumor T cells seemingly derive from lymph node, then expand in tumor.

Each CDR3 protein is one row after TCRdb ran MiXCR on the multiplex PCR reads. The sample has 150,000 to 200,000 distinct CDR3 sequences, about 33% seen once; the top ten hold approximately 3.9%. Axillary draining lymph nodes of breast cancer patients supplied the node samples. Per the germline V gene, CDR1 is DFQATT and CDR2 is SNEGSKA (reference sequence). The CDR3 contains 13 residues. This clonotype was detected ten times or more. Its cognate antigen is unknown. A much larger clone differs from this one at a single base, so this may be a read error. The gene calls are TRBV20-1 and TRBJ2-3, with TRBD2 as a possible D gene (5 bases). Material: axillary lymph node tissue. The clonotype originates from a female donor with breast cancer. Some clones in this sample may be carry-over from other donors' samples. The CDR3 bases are TGCAGTGCTGCTATCGGAGGAGCAGATGCGCAGTATTTT. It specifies CSAAIGGADAQYF.